The 15 T cell receptor beta chains in this list originate from one sample, sequenced in a study of T-cell reconstitution after alpha-beta-depleted transplantation in children. Unique molecular identifiers were used to barcode this TCRbeta library. TCRdb passed the PCR reads through MiXCR, listing each CDR3 protein once. The profile shows 500,000 to 600,000 distinct CDR3 sequences, around a third of them singletons. Sample: PBMCs from the stem cell graft donor, taken from the stem cell graft. The receptor set was obtained from a human donor who donated a stem cell graft to a child with aplastic anemia.

The CDR3 region has the DNA TGCGCCAGCAGCTCGCAATACCAAGAGACCCAGTACTTC. Residues: CASSSQYQETQYF. The chain uses TRBV5-1 and TRBJ2-5; D is unresolved. This CDR3 contains 13 residues. Germline V lookup: CDR1 SGHRS, CDR2 YFSETQ. Deletions cut 3 bases from V and 0 bases from J, with 6 bases between.

V gene TRBV5-1 combines with J gene TRBJ1-6; 7 nucleotides line up with TRBD1. This CDR3 spans 16 amino acids. Germline lookup yields CDR1 SGHRS and CDR2 YFSETQ. With V trimmed by 0 bases and J by 10 bases, 10 bases remained unmatched. CDR3 protein: CASSLGSAGGESPLHF. CDR3 bases: TGCGCCAGCAGCTTGGGGTCGGCAGGGGGGGAATCACCCCTCCACTTT. Using reference TRBV5-1 and TRBJ1-6 for the parts outside the CDR3, the full variable domain is KAGVTQTPRYLIKTRGQQVTLSCSPISGHRSVSWYQQTPGQGLQFLFEYFSETQRNKGNFPGRFSGRQFSNSRSEMNVSTLELGDSALYLCASSLGSAGGESPLHFGNGTRLTVT.

The V call is TRBV6-2 or TRBV6-3, the J call TRBJ1-1; D may be TRBD1 (6 bases). The CDR3 consists of 16 residues. Looked up from germline, CDR1 is MNHEY and CDR2 is SVGEGT. Trimming took off 10 bases at V and 3 bases at J, with 24 bases between the two ends. The CDR3 DNA reads TGTGCCACCTCCGCGCACGACAGGCCGGACGACACTGAAGCTTTCTTT. Amino acid sequence: CATSAHDRPDDTEAFF.

The chain uses TRBV3-1 and TRBJ2-7, with D perhaps matching TRBD2 (6 bases). This CDR3 comprises 15 residues. V lost 3 bases, J lost 3 bases, and 15 bases lay in between. CDR1 and CDR2 (germline): LGHDT, YNNKEL (reference sequence). The CDR3 nucleotides are TGTGCCAGCAGCCATTGGGGGGAGAAAGGCTACGAGCAGTACTTC. This translates into CASSHWGEKGYEQYF.

This clonotype was recorded only once. The V call is TRBV6-1, the J call TRBJ2-2; 7 bases fit TRBD2. From germline, CDR1 is MNHNS and CDR2 SASEGT. V lost 5 bases to trimming and J lost 7 bases; unmatched junction nucleotides: 7. The CDR3 has 14 amino acids. CDR3 DNA: TGTGCCAGCAGTCAGGGAGGGAGTGGCGGGGAGCTGTTTTTT. Protein sequence: CASSQGGSGGELFF.

This clonotype was detected a few times. As DNA, the CDR3 is TGTGCCAGCAGTTACGGTCCCCAAACTAGCGCCGAGCAGTACGTC. It translates to CASSYGPQTSAEQYV. The rearrangement joins TRBV6-5 to TRBJ2-7, with TRBD2 matching 7 bases. This CDR3 contains 15 residues. Germline loops: CDR1 MNHEY, CDR2 SVGAGI. The V gene end was trimmed by 2 bases and the J gene end by 6 bases; junction bases not matched to a gene: 10.

There are a few counts of this clonotype. The rearrangement uses TRBV28 and TRBJ1-1, with D possibly TRBD1 on 5 matching bases. The CDR3 is made up of 14 amino acids. CDR1 and CDR2 from the germline V gene are MDHEN and SYDVKM. Trimming removed 2 bases from V and 5 bases from J, with 12 bases in between. For the CDR3, the DNA is TGTGCCAGCAGTTTACCCAGCCGGGGGACTGAAGCTTTCTTT. It specifies CASSLPSRGTEAFF.

This chain links TRBV18 with TRBJ2-7, with D possibly called TRBD1 or TRBD2 (5 bases each). V lost 5 bases to trimming and J lost 4 bases, with 12 bases between them. The CDR3 is 13 amino acids. Germline V gene lookup returns CDR1 KGHSH and CDR2 LQKENI. The CDR3 spells CASSWDPGYEQYV. The CDR3 nucleotides are TGTGCCAGCTCATGGGACCCTGGGTACGAGCAGTACGTC.

This clonotype was detected once. The V gene is TRBV5-6, the J gene TRBJ2-3; tentatively, D is TRBD1 (6 bases). V lost 7 bases to trimming and J lost 5 bases, with 17 bases between them. The CDR3 runs 14 residues. CDR1 SGHDT and CDR2 YYEEEE come from the germline V gene. The CDR3: CASASVGAGDTQYF. CDR3 bases: TGTGCCAGCGCCTCGGTGGGGGCGGGAGATACGCAGTATTTT.

The chain carries TRBV29-1 and TRBJ2-5; no clear D. The CDR3 runs 12 residues. Germline CDR1 reads SQVTM; CDR2 reads ANQGSEA. V was shortened by 8 bases and J by 1 base, with 11 bases between the two germline ends. Written as DNA, the CDR3 is TGCAGCATTGGGCAGATCCAAGAGACCCAGTACTTC. As protein: CSIGQIQETQYF.

The chain couples TRBV9 to TRBJ2-2; D remains unclear. This CDR3 has 15 residues. From germline, CDR1 is SGDLS and CDR2 YYNGEE. With 0 bases removed from V and 1 base from J, the gap between germline ends came to 7 bases. The CDR3 loop is CASSVVERNTGELFF. CDR3 DNA sequence: TGTGCCAGCAGCGTAGTCGAGCGGAACACCGGGGAGCTGTTTTTT.

This clonotype has just a few counts. This sequence joins TRBV7-2 and TRBJ2-2, with 8 bases fitting TRBD1. Germline V gene sequence: CDR1 SGHTA, CDR2 FQGNSA. This CDR3 spans 16 amino acids. The ends lost 3 bases at V and 1 base at J; junction bases unmatched: 4. CDR3 region: CASSLGGQGNTGELFF. The DNA of the CDR3 is TGTGCCAGCAGCTTGGGAGGACAGGGGAACACCGGGGAGCTGTTTTTT.

This chain connects TRBV5-1 to TRBJ2-1, with unresolved D. V gave up 2 bases and J gave up 8 bases, with 14 bases separating them. This CDR3 contains 14 residues. Germline V gives CDR1 SGHRS, CDR2 YFSETQ. In nucleotides, the CDR3 is TGCGCCAGCAGCTTACGGACGAGTGGCGATGAGCAGTTCTTC. Translated, it gives CASSLRTSGDEQFF.

The gene calls are TRBV6-2 or TRBV6-3 and TRBJ2-7; 7 bases align to TRBD2. The CDR3 length is 12 residues. V dropped 5 bases and J dropped 10; count of bases not matched to a gene: 8. CDR1 is MNHEY, CDR2 SVGEGT, per germline. This CDR3 is CASSPSGAGQYV. The CDR3 region has the DNA TGTGCCAGCAGTCCGTCAGGAGCGGGACAGTACGTC.

The chain recombines TRBV20-1 with TRBJ1-1; D ambiguous. The germline gives CDR1 DFQATT, CDR2 SNEGSKA (reference sequence). Trimming cost V 3 bases and J 4 bases, with 21 bases left between them. The CDR3 has 16 residues. The CDR3 bases are TGCAGTGCTAGGCCGGCCCAACTGGTGGGATTCACTGAAGCTTTCTTT. Its translation is CSARPAQLVGFTEAFF.